Below, one T cell receptor beta chain is given with its context. This sample was included in a study of glioma-infiltrating T cells. Germline CDR1 DFQATT, CDR2 SNEGSKA (reference sequence). The CDR3 length is 15 residues. V was pared by 5 bases and J by 6 bases, with 20 bases between. The iRepertoire nested amplicon-rescue multiplex PCR amplified TCR alpha and beta CDR3s from RNA. Via MiXCR, TCRdb re-called the multiplex PCR reads, giving one row per CDR3 protein. Among around 120,000 distinct CDR3 sequences listed, 20% to 25% were seen once. This sequence originates from a human donor with low-grade glioma or glioblastoma, undergoing nonglioma brain surgery, or in good health (not recorded which). Sequencing was performed on glioma tissue, nonneoplastic brain tissue, or PBMCs (not recorded which). The gene calls are TRBV20-1 and TRBJ2-1; D is tentatively TRBD1 or TRBD2 (7 bases each). The CDR3 DNA is TGCAGTGCTCCCACCCCCAGGGGGGGTGGCAATGAGCAGTTCTTC. As protein: CSAPTPRGGGNEQFF.